The rows below give T cell receptor beta chains drawn from one sample of a study of blood T cells in healthy people across ages. TCRdb itself ran the 5' RACE reads through MiXCR, one entry per CDR3 protein. Of around 800,000 distinct CDR3 sequences detected, roughly 53% appear once; the ten largest clones hold approximately 40%. Sequences were obtained from blood. All receptors derive from a man of 80 years or more in good health. Both conserved end residues are trimmed from each CDR3. A D gene is named only where the DNA matches it firmly. Not all rows give a size; the values are once, few, many and, for expanded clones, a class.

clone size	V gene	J gene	D gene	CDR3 protein
NA	TRBV9	NA	NA	ASSAGTADYEQY
few	TRBV11-2	TRBJ2-3	TRBD2	ASRPQPGLAGAHRYAY
NA	TRBV10-3	NA	NA	AITGTAAYEQY
NA	TRBV5-1	TRBJ2-7	NA	ASSQEAGNEQY
NA	TRBV12-3/TRBV12-4	TRBJ1-5	NA	ASSPRGGGNQSQH
NA	TRBV7-9	TRBJ1-2	NA	ASMGFNYGYT
NA	TRBV5-1	TRBJ2-7	NA	ASRSGVHEQY
once	TRBV20-1	TRBJ2-4	TRBD2	SAQTSGRAAGIQY
few	TRBV29-1	TRBJ2-7	NA	SVGWEVEQY
once	TRBV27	TRBJ1-6	NA	ASSVSSEHSPLH
few	TRBV7-2	TRBJ2-1	TRBD2	ASSRPGLAGADEQF
few	TRBV5-1	TRBJ2-3	NA	ASSPGLMKDTQY
few	TRBV5-1	TRBJ2-3	NA	ASSLDRPADTQY
NA	TRBV28	NA	TRBD2	ASSQGTSGPRETQY
once	TRBV6-6	TRBJ1-2	TRBD1	AGGGRDRESYGYT
NA	TRBV21-1	TRBJ2-5	NA	ASSSKERVYQETQY
NA	TRBV6-2/TRBV6-3	TRBJ2-5	NA	ASSLQGWETQY
NA	TRBV20-1	TRBJ2-1	NA	SANRRSSYNEQF
few	TRBV29-1	TRBJ2-3	NA	SVTTGTQY
NA	TRBV12-3/TRBV12-4	TRBJ2-3	NA	ASTLDLGSDTQY
NA	TRBV6-2/TRBV6-3	TRBJ2-1	NA	ASSYSLQGNEQF
NA	TRBV4-1	TRBJ2-7	NA	ASSRFGASSYEQY
NA	TRBV27	TRBJ1-6	NA	ASSGSNPYNSPLH
few	TRBV12-3/TRBV12-4	TRBJ2-3	NA	ASRQGLGGYAY
NA	TRBV7-2	TRBJ2-3	NA	ASSRPSIYAY
NA	TRBV20-1	TRBJ1-4	NA	SARSAPTNEKLF
NA	TRBV5-1	TRBJ1-6	TRBD1	ASSYGTDYNSPLH
NA	TRBV3-1	TRBJ1-4	NA	ASSVGRRGEKLF
NA	TRBV11-2	TRBJ1-2	NA	ASSFSSGGYT
NA	TRBV12-3/TRBV12-4	TRBJ2-5	NA	ASSPTRSGSREQY
NA	TRBV25-1	TRBJ1-2	TRBD1	ASRSPDRAGYGYT
many	TRBV7-2	TRBJ2-4	NA	ASSLSWSAKNIQY
NA	TRBV15	TRBJ1-4	TRBD1	ATSRDRSEKLF
NA	TRBV7-8	TRBJ2-1	TRBD1	ASSKTRDSSYNEQF
NA	TRBV11-2	NA	NA	ASSHLRQGEGETQF
once	TRBV10-3	TRBJ1-4	TRBD1	AIRTGGAGYEKLF
NA	TRBV5-1	TRBJ1-2	NA	ASSSRTANYGYT
NA	TRBV2	TRBJ2-4	TRBD2	ASSVAGGKKNIQY
NA	TRBV30	TRBJ2-1	TRBD2	AWAGTSGYNEQF
NA	TRBV29-1	TRBJ1-2	TRBD1	SVASTGGVMGYT
NA	TRBV9	TRBJ2-1	TRBD2	ASSITGTSGYNEQF
few	TRBV4-1	TRBJ2-5	NA	ASSRLPGSSQETQY
NA	TRBV7-7	TRBJ2-2	NA	ASSQRAQGGELF
few	TRBV5-6	TRBJ2-5	TRBD2	ASSLWLAGGETQY
once	TRBV6-5	TRBJ1-1	TRBD1	ASSPRGQANTEAF
NA	TRBV5-1	NA	NA	ASTLALGERETQY
NA	TRBV5-1	TRBJ2-5	NA	ASSWGRTVQETQY
NA	TRBV2	TRBJ2-7	NA	ASIRGSSYEQY
NA	TRBV10-1	TRBJ2-1	NA	ASSELDRSSYNEQF
once	TRBV7-9	TRBJ1-1	TRBD1	ASSLRVTGEGTTEAF
few	TRBV9	TRBJ2-3	NA	ASSLTLNTDTQY
once	TRBV28	TRBJ2-5	NA	ASRGGAVVRETQY
few	TRBV4-2	TRBJ2-1	TRBD2	ASSQEVGGSSYNEQF
NA	TRBV29-1	TRBJ1-5	NA	SGGTGLGQPQH
NA	TRBV29-1	TRBJ1-4	TRBD1	SAATGGVEKLF
NA	TRBV7-2	TRBJ2-6	TRBD1	ASSPGTARVLT
NA	TRBV28	TRBJ2-1	TRBD2	ASSSTSGRPGNEQF
NA	TRBV4-2	TRBJ1-2	TRBD1	ASSQVARQGSRYGYT